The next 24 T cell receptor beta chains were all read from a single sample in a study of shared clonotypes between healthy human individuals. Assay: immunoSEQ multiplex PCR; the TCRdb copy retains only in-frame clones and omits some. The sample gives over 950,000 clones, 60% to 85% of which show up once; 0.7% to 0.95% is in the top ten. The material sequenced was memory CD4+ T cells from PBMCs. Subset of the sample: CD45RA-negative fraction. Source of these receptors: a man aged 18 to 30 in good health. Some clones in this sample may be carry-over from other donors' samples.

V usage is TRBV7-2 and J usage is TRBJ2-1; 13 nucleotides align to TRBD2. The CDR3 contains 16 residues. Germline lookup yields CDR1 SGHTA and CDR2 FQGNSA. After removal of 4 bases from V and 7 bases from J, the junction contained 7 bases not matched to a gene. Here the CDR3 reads CASSYLLAGGPNEQFF. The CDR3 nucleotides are TGTGCCAGCAGCTATCTACTAGCGGGAGGGCCAAATGAGCAGTTCTTC.

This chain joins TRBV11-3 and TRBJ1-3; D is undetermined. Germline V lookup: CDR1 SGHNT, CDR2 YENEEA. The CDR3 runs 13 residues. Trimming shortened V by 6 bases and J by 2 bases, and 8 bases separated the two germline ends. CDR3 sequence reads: CASSAHTGNTIYF. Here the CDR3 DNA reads TGTGCCAGCAGTGCGCACACTGGAAACACCATATATTTT.

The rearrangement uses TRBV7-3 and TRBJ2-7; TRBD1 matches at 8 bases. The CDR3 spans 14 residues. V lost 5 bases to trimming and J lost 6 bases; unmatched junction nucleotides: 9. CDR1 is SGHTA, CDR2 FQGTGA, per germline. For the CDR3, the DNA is TGTGCCAGCAGCCCATCAGGACAGGGTTCCGAGCAGTACTTC. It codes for CASSPSGQGSEQYF.

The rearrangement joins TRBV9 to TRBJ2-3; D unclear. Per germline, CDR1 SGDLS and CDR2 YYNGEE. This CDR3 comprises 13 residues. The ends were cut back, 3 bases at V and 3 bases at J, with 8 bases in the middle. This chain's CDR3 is CASSDPTTDTQYF. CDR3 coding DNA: TGTGCCAGCAGCGACCCTACGACAGATACGCAGTATTTT.

The CDR3 nucleotides read TGTGCCAGCAGCCCAGGACAGGGGTTGTACTACGAGCAGTACTTC. It translates to CASSPGQGLYYEQYF. The J gene is TRBJ2-7, the V gene TRBV6-1; 9 nucleotides agree with TRBD1. The CDR3 runs 15 residues. V was clipped by 6 bases and J by 3 bases; unmatched bases: 9. Per the germline V gene, CDR1 is MNHNS and CDR2 is SASEGT.

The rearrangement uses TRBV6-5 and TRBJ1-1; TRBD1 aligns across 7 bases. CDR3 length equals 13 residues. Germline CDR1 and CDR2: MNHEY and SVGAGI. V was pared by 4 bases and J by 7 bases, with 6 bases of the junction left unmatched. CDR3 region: CASSLVRDSEAFF. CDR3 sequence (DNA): TGTGCCAGCAGTTTAGTCAGGGACAGTGAAGCTTTCTTT.

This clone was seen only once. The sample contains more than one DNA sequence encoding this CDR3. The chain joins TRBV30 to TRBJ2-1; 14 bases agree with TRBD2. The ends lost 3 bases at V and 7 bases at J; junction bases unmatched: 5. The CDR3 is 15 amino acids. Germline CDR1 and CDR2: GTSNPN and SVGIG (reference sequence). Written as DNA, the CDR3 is TGTGCCTGGAGCGAGGGACTAGCGGGAGTTAATGAGCAGTTCTTC. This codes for CAWSEGLAGVNEQFF.

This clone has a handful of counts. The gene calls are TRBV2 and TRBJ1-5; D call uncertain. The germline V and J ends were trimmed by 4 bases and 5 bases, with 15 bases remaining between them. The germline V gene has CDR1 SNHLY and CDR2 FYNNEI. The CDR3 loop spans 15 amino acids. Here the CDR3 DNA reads TGTGCCAGCAGTGGGCGGGGAATAAGAGATCAGCCCCAGCATTTT. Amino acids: CASSGRGIRDQPQHF.

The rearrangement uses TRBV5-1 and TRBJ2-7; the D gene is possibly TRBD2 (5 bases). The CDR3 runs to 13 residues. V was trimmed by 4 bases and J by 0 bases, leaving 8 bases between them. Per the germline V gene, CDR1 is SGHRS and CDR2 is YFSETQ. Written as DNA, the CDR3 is TGCGCCAGCAGCCGGGAAAACTCCTACGAGCAGTACTTC. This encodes CASSRENSYEQYF.

Here the CDR3 reads CASGRQGGRTEAFF. In DNA, the CDR3 is TGTGCCAGCGGACGACAGGGCGGTCGGACTGAAGCTTTCTTT. This chain links TRBV28 with TRBJ1-1; 7 positions match TRBD1. V gave up 8 bases and J gave up 5 bases; unmatched junction bases: 11. This CDR3 is built from 14 residues. Germline V CDR1 and CDR2: MDHEN, SYDVKM. Using reference TRBV28 and TRBJ1-1 for the parts outside the CDR3, the full variable domain is DVKVTQSSRYLVKRTGEKVFLECVQDMDHENMFWYRQDPGLGLRLIYFSYDVKMKEKGDIPEGYSVSREKKERFSLILESASTNQTSMYLCASGRQGGRTEAFFGQGTRLTVV.

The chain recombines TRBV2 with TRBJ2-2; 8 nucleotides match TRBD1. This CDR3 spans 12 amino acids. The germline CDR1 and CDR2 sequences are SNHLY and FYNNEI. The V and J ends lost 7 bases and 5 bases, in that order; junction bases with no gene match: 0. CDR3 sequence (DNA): TGTGCCAGCAACAGGGGGACCGGGGAGCTGTTTTTT. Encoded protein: CASNRGTGELFF.

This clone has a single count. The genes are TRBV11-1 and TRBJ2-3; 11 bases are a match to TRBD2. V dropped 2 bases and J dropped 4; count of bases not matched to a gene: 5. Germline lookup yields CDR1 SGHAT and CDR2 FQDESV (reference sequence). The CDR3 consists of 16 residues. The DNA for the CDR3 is TGTGCCAGCAGCTTAACACTAGCGGGAGTGTCAGATACGCAGTATTTT. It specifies CASSLTLAGVSDTQYF.

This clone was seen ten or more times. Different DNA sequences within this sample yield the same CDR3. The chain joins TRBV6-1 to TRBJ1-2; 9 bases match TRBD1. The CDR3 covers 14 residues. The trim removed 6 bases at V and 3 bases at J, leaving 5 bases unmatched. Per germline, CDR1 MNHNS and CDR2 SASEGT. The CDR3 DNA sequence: TGTGCCAGCAGGACAGGGGGGGCGGACTATGGCTACACCTTC. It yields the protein CASRTGGADYGYTF.

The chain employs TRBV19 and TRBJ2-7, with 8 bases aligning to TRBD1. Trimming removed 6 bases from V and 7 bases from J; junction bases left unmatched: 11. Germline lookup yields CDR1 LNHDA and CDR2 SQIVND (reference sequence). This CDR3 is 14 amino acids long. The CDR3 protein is CASRIQGVHGEQYF. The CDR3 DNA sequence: TGTGCCAGTAGGATACAGGGGGTCCATGGAGAGCAGTACTTC.

The CDR3 spells CASSSSSGREETQYF. The CDR3 DNA is TGCGCCAGCAGCTCTTCTAGCGGGAGGGAGGAGACCCAGTACTTC. This sequence joins TRBV5-1 and TRBJ2-5; 12 bases align to TRBD2. Germline V lookup: CDR1 SGHRS, CDR2 YFSETQ. The CDR3 length is 15 residues. Trimming cost V 3 bases and J 5 bases; bases outside gene matches: 5.

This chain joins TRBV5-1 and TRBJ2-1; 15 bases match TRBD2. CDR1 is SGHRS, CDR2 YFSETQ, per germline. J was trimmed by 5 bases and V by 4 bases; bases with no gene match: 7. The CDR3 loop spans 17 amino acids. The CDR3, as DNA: TGCGCCAGCAGCGCCGGACTAGCGGGAGGGAGCAACAATGAGCAGTTCTTC. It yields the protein CASSAGLAGGSNNEQFF.

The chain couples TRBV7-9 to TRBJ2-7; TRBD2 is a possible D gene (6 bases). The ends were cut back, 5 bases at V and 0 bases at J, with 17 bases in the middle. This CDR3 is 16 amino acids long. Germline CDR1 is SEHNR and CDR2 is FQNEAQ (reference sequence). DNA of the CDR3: TGTGCCAGCAGCGCCGGGGCCGGGAGAAGCTCCTACGAGCAGTACTTC. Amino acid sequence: CASSAGAGRSSYEQYF. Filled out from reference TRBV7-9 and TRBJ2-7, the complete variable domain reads DTGVSQNPRHKITKRGQNVTFRCDPISEHNRLYWYRQTLGQGPEFLTYFQNEAQLEKSRLLSDRFSAERPKGSFSTLEIQRTEQGDSAMYLCASSAGAGRSSYEQYFGPGTRLTVT.

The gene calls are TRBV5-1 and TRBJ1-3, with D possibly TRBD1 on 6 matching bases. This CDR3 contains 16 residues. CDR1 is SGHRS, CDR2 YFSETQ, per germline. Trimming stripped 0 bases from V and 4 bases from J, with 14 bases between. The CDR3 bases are TGCGCCAGCAGCTTGGCGCCGGGGGGCCAAGGAAACACCATATATTTT. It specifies CASSLAPGGQGNTIYF.

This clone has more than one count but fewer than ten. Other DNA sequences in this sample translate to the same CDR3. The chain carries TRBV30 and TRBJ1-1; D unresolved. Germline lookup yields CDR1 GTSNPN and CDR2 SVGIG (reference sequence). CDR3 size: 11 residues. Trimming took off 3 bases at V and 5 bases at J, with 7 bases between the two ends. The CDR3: CAWSPRTEAFF. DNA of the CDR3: TGTGCCTGGAGCCCGCGAACTGAAGCTTTCTTT.

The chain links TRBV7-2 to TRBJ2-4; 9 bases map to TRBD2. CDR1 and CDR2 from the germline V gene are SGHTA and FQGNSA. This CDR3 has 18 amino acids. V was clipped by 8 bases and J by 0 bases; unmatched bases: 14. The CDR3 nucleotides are TGTGCCAGCTCTCGGGGGCGGGAGGGGCCCCTAGCCAAAAACATTCAGTACTTC. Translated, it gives CASSRGREGPLAKNIQYF.

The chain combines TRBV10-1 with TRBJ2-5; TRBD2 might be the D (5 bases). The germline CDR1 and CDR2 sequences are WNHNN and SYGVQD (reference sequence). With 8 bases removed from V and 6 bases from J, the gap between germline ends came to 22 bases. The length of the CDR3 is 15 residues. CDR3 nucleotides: TGCGCCAGCGCCCCCCCTGACCTAGCCGGGCAGACCCAGTACTTC. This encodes CASAPPDLAGQTQYF.

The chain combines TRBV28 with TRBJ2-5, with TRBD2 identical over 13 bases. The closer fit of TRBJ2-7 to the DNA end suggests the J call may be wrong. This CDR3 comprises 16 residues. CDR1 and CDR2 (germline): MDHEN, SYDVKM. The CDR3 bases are TGTGCCAGCAGTTACGGACTAGCGGGAGCGGGGTACGAGCAGTACTTC. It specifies CASSYGLAGAGYEQYF.

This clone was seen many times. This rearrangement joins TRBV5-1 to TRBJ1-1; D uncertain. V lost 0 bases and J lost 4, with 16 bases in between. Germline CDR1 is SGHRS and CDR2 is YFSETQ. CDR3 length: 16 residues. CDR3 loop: CASSLAGQTAGTEAFF. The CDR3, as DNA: TGCGCCAGCAGCTTGGCCGGTCAGACTGCGGGCACTGAAGCTTTCTTT.

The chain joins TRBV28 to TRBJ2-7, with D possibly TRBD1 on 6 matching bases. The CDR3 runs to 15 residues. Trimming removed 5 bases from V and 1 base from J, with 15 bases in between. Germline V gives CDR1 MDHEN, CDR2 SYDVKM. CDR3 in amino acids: CASSGVYRDSYEQYF. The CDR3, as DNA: TGTGCCAGCAGTGGGGTGTACAGGGATTCCTACGAGCAGTACTTC.